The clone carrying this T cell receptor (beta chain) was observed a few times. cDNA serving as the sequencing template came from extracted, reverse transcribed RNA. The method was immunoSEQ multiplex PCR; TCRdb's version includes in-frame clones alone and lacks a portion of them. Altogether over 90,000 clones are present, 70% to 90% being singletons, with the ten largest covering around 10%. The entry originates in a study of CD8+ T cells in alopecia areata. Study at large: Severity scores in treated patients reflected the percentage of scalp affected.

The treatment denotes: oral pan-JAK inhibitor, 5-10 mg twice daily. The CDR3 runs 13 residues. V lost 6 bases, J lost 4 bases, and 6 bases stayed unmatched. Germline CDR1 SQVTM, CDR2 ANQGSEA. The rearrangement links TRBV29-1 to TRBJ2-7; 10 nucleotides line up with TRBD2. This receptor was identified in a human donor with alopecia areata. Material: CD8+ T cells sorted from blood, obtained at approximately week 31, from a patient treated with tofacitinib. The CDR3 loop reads CSVPGSGRYEQYF. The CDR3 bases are TGCAGCGTGCCGGGTAGCGGGAGGTACGAGCAGTACTTC.